This is a list of T cell receptor beta chains from one sample in a study of blood T cell repertoires in COVID-19. Libraries were prepared by immunoSEQ multiplex PCR; TCRdb keeps only in-frame clonotypes and omits some of them. This table holds 55,000 to 65,000 clones, approximately 90% found once. Material: peripheral blood. The receptors originated from a human donor with acute or convalescent COVID-19. The donor label of this sample is uncertain. Each CDR3 is given with its conserved first and last residue. A D gene is named only where the DNA matches it firmly. Only some rows state a clone size, as once, few, many or a class for expanded clones.

.	TRBV24-1	.	TRBJ2-5	CATSDWGDSGQETQYF	TGTGCCACCAGTGATTGGGGAGATAGTGGGCAAGAGACCCAGTACTTC
.	TRBV10-3	TRBD2	TRBJ2-7	CAISGGGRSYEQYF	TGTGCCATCAGTGGGGGCGGGAGGTCCTACGAGCAGTACTTC
.	TRBV10-3	.	TRBJ2-7	CATWTESYEQYF	TGTGCCACCTGGACAGAATCCTACGAGCAGTACTTC
.	TRBV19	.	TRBJ2-1	CASSISLRGRSYNEQFF	TGTGCCAGTAGTATCTCCCTCAGGGGACGCTCCTACAATGAGCAGTTCTTC
.	TRBV7-6	TRBD2	TRBJ2-5	CASSQGLAGGETQYF	TGTGCCAGCAGCCAGGGACTAGCGGGGGGAGAGACCCAGTACTTC
.	TRBV2	.	TRBJ1-1	CASSGSTEAFF	TGTGCCAGCAGTGGGAGCACTGAAGCTTTCTTT
.	TRBV18	TRBD2	TRBJ2-1	CASRGGTNLYNEQFF	TGTGCCAGCCGCGGCGGGACTAACCTCTACAATGAGCAGTTCTTC
few	TRBV2	.	TRBJ1-3	CASRLDSSGNTIYF	TGTGCCAGCAGACTGGACAGCTCTGGAAACACCATATATTTT
few	TRBV3-1/TRBV3-2	.	TRBJ1-5	CASSQGRDNQPQHF	TGTGCCAGCAGCCAAGGGAGGGATAATCAGCCCCAGCATTTT
.	TRBV19	.	TRBJ2-1	CASSIGSHEQFF	TGTGCCAGTAGTATAGGAAGCCATGAGCAGTTCTTC
.	TRBV19	.	TRBJ1-5	CASSMGGWGQPQHF	TGTGCCAGTAGTATGGGGGGTTGGGGCCAGCCCCAGCATTTT
.	TRBV10-3	TRBD1	TRBJ2-1	CAISPGQGADEQFF	TGTGCCATCAGCCCGGGACAGGGGGCAGATGAGCAGTTCTTC
once	TRBV7-9	TRBD1	TRBJ1-1	CASSQRRGGYTEAFF	TGTGCCAGCAGCCAACGCAGAGGGGGCTACACTGAAGCTTTCTTT
.	TRBV29-1	.	TRBJ1-2	CSVPFGSYGYTF	TGCAGCGTCCCATTTGGGAGCTATGGCTACACCTTC
.	TRBV28	TRBD1	TRBJ1-4	CASSLFRGLNEKLFF	TGTGCCAGCAGTTTATTCAGGGGGTTAAATGAAAAACTGTTTTTT
.	TRBV12-3/TRBV12-4	TRBD1	TRBJ2-3	CASSLQGDTQYF	TGTGCCAGCAGTCTACAGGGGGATACGCAGTATTTT
.	TRBV7-2	.	TRBJ1-5	CASSARSQPQHF	TGTGCCAGCAGCGCACGCAGTCAGCCCCAGCATTTT
.	TRBV2	TRBD2	TRBJ2-1	CASRITSGGDEQFF	TGTGCCAGCAGAATTACTAGCGGGGGGGATGAGCAGTTCTTC
.	TRBV13	TRBD1	TRBJ2-7	CASWDSSTYEQYF	TGTGCCAGTTGGGACAGCAGTACTTACGAGCAGTACTTC
.	TRBV18	.	TRBJ2-5	CASSPLQETQYF	TGTGCCAGCTCACCCTTACAAGAGACCCAGTACTTC
.	TRBV7-9	.	TRBJ1-2	CASSLEGVGVGYGYTF	TGTGCCAGCAGCTTAGAGGGAGTTGGGGTTGGCTATGGCTACACCTTC
.	TRBV12-3/TRBV12-4	TRBD1	TRBJ2-7	CASSRQGATEYF	TGTGCCAGCAGCCGACAGGGGGCGACCGAGTACTTC
.	TRBV7-8	.	TRBJ2-1	CASSFRLSYNEQFF	TGTGCCAGCAGCTTCCGTCTCTCCTACAATGAGCAGTTCTTC
few	TRBV7-8	TRBD2	TRBJ2-1	CASSFSGLAAEQFF	TGTGCCAGCAGCTTCTCGGGACTAGCGGCTGAGCAGTTCTTC